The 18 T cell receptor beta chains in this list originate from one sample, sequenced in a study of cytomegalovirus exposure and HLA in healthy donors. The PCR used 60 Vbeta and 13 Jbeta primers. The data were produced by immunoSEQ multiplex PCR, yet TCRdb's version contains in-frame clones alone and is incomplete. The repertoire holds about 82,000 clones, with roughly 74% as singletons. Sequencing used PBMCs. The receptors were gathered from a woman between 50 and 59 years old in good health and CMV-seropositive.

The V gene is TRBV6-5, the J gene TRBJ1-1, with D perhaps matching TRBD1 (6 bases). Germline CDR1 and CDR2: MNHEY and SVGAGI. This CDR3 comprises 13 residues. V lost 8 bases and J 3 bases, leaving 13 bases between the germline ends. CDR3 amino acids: CASSGQGYTEAFF. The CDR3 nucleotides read TGTGCCAGCTCAGGGCAGGGGTACACTGAAGCTTTCTTT.

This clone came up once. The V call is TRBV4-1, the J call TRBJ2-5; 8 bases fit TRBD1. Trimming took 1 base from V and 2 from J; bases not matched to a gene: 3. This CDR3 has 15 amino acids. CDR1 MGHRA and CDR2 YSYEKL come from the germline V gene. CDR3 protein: CASSQVDREQETQYF. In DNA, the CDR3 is TGCGCCAGCAGCCAAGTGGACAGGGAGCAAGAGACCCAGTACTTC.

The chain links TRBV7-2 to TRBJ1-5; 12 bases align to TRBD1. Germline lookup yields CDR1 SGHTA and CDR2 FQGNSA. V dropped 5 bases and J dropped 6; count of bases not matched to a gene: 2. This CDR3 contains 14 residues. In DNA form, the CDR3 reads TGTGCCAGCAGCCGGGACAGGGGGCCTCAGCCCCAGCATTTT. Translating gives CASSRDRGPQPQHF.

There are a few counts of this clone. The CDR3 nucleotides are TGCGCCAGCAGCCAAGACTGGGGGGATGGCTACACCTTC. Translating gives CASSQDWGDGYTF. The chain links TRBV4-1 to TRBJ1-2; TRBD1 might be the D (5 bases). This CDR3 is built from 13 residues. CDR1 and CDR2 from the germline V gene are MGHRA and YSYEKL. Trimming stripped 0 bases from V and 6 bases from J, with 8 bases between.

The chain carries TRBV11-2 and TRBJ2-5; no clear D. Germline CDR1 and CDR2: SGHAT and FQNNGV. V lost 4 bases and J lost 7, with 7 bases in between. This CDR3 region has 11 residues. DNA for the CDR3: TGTGCCAGCAGCTCCGCTAGGACCCAGTACTTC. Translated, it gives CASSSARTQYF.

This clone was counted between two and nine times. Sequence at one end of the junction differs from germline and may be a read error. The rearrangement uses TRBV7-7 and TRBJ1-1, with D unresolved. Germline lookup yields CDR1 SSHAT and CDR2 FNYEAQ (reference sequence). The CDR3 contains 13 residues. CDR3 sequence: CASSLSRNTEAFF. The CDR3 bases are TGTGCTAGCAGCCTGAGTCGGAACACTGAAGCTTTCTTT.

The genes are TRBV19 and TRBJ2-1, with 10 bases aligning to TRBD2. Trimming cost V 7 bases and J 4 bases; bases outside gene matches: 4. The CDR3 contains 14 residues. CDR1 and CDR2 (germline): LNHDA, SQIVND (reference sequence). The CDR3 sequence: CASTWTSGYNEQFF. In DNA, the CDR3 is TGTGCCAGTACTTGGACTAGCGGTTACAATGAGCAGTTCTTC. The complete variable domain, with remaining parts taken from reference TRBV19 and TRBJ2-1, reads DGGITQSPKYLFRKEGQNVTLSCEQNLNHDAMYWYRQDPGQGLRLIYYSQIVNDFQKGDIAEGYSVSREKKESFPLTVTSAQKNPTAFYLCASTWTSGYNEQFFGPGTRLTVL.

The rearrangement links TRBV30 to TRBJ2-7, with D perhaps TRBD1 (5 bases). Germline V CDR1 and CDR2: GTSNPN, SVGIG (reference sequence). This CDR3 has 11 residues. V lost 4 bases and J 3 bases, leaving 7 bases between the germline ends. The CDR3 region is CAWIRGYEQYF. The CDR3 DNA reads TGTGCCTGGATAAGGGGCTACGAGCAGTACTTC. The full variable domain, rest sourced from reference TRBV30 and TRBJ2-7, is SQTIHQWPATLVQPVGSPLSLECTVEGTSNPNLYWYRQAAGRGLQLLFYSVGIGQISSEVPQNLSASRPQDRQFILSSKKLLLSDSGFYLCAWIRGYEQYFGPGTRLTVT.

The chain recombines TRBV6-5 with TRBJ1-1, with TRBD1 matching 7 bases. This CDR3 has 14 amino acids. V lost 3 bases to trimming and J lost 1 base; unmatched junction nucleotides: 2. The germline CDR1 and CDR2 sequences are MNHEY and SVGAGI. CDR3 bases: TGTGCCAGCAGTTATACAGGGGCGAACACTGAAGCTTTCTTT. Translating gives CASSYTGANTEAFF.

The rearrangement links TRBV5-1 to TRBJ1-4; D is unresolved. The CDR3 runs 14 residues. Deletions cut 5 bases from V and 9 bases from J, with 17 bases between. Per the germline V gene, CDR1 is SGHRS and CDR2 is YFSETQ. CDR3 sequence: CASRMRHGNKKLFF. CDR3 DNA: TGCGCCAGCAGGATGAGACACGGAAATAAAAAACTGTTTTTT.

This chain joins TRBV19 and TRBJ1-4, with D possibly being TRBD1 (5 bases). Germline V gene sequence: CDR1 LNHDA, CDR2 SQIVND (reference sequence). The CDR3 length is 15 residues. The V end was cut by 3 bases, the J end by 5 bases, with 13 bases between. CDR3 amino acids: CASSIGDSKNEKLFF. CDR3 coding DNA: TGTGCCAGTAGTATCGGTGACAGCAAGAATGAAAAACTGTTTTTT.

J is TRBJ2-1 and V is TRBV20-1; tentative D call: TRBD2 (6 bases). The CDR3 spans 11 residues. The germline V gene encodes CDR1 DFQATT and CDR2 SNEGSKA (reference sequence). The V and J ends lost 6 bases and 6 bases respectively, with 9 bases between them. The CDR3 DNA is TGCAGTGCGGGACTGGTCAATGAGCAGTTCTTC. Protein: CSAGLVNEQFF.

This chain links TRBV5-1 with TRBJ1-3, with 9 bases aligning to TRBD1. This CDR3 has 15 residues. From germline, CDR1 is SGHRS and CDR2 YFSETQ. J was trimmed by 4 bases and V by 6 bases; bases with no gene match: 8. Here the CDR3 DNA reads TGCGCCAGCACACCTGCCGGGACAGGGGGAAACACCATATATTTT. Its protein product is CASTPAGTGGNTIYF. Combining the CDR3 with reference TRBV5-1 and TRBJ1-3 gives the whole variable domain KAGVTQTPRYLIKTRGQQVTLSCSPISGHRSVSWYQQTPGQGLQFLFEYFSETQRNKGNFPGRFSGRQFSNSRSEMNVSTLELGDSALYLCASTPAGTGGNTIYFGEGSWLTVV.

CDR3 DNA: TGTGCCAGCAGACCTGGTGTTGGTCGGGACAGGGACCGAGGCTACACCTTC. Its translation is CASRPGVGRDRDRGYTF. This chain links TRBV5-6 with TRBJ1-2; 9 bases map to TRBD1. Trimming at V came to 5 bases and at J to 8 bases, leaving 19 bases not matched to a gene. CDR3 length equals 17 residues. The germline CDR1 and CDR2 sequences are SGHDT and YYEEEE.

As DNA, the CDR3 is TGTGCCAGCAGTTACTCGGCACAGCTTACTTCACCCCTCCACTTT. Amino acid sequence: CASSYSAQLTSPLHF. The gene calls are TRBV6-5 and TRBJ1-6; D remains ambiguous. CDR3 length equals 15 residues. V shed 0 bases and J shed 9 bases, with 12 bases lying between them. CDR1 is MNHEY and CDR2 is SVGAGI in the germline V gene.

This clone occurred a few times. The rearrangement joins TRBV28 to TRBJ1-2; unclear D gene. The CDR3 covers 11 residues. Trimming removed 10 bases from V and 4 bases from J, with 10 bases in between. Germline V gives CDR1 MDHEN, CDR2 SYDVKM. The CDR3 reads CATHSFYGYTF. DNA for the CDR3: TGTGCCACCCATAGCTTCTATGGCTACACCTTC.

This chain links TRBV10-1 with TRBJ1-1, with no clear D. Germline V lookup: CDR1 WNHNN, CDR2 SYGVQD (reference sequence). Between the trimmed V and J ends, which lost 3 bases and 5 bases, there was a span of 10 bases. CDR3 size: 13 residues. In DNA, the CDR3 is TGCGCCAGCAGTGATCCGGGTGGGACTGAAGCTTTCTTT. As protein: CASSDPGGTEAFF.

The CDR3 region is CASSLGGLGVRYGYTF. The CDR3 nucleotides are TGTGCCAGCAGCTTGGGTGGTTTAGGGGTCCGTTATGGCTACACCTTC. The rearrangement joins TRBV5-6 to TRBJ1-2; D might be TRBD1 (5 bases). Per the germline V gene, CDR1 is SGHDT and CDR2 is YYEEEE. Trimming stripped 0 bases from V and 5 bases from J, with 17 bases between. The CDR3 has 16 amino acids. The full variable domain, completed using reference TRBV5-6 and TRBJ1-2, is DAGVTQSPTHLIKTRGQQVTLRCSPKSGHDTVSWYQQALGQGPQFIFQYYEEEERQRGNFPDRFSGHQFPNYSSELNVNALLLGDSALYLCASSLGGLGVRYGYTFGSGTRLTVV.